Presented here are 18 T cell receptor beta chains from one specimen sequenced in a study of blood T cell repertoires in COVID-19 (dated by TCRdb to 2020 to 2022). The library was made by the immunoSEQ multiplex PCR assay. TCRdb re-hosts the immuneACCESS table, in-frame sequences only. Its copies lack some clones; in the studies checked, an unresolved V gene accounts for under half of them, and the cause for the rest is not known. For this sample the table gives approximately 150,000 clones, of which approximately 89% were detected only once. More than 25% of the sample goes to the ten largest clones. The sample comprised peripheral blood. All receptors come from a human donor in a cohort sampled during active COVID-19.

V and J are TRBV25-1 and TRBJ1-6; tentatively, D is TRBD1 (5 bases). Germline V lookup: CDR1 MGHDK, CDR2 SYGVNS. The CDR3 spans 15 residues. V lost 6 bases to trimming and J lost 9 bases, with 18 bases between them. CDR3 protein: CASSPSKGQGSPLHF. DNA of the CDR3: TGTGCCAGCAGCCCATCAAAGGGGCAGGGTTCACCCCTCCACTTT.

J is TRBJ2-1 and V is TRBV11-2; TRBD1 agrees at 8 bases. V lost 3 bases and J lost 15; bases outside the gene matches: 7. Germline CDR1 SGHAT, CDR2 FQNNGV. This CDR3 contains 12 residues. The CDR3 sequence: CASSLGQASLFF. The CDR3 bases are TGTGCCAGCAGCTTGGGACAGGCAAGTCTGTTCTTC.

The rearrangement uses TRBV5-1 and TRBJ2-7; 7 positions agree with TRBD1. Unmatched junction bases numbered 10, after V lost 1 base and J lost 6 bases. The V gene's germline CDR1 is SGHRS and CDR2 YFSETQ. The length of the CDR3 is 15 residues. For the CDR3, the DNA is TGCGCCAGCAGCTTGAGGGGGCAGAAAACTGGCGAGCAGTACTTC. As protein: CASSLRGQKTGEQYF.

The chain recombines TRBV4-2 with TRBJ1-1; the match to TRBD1 covers 8 bases. In germline, CDR1 is LGHNA, CDR2 YNFKEQ. The CDR3 contains 16 residues. V lost 0 bases to trimming and J lost 0 bases; unmatched junction nucleotides: 3. The CDR3, as DNA: TGTGCCAGCAGCCAAGATGAGGGACAGGTGAACACTGAAGCTTTCTTT. It specifies CASSQDEGQVNTEAFF.

The V gene is TRBV7-8, the J gene TRBJ1-2; D gene ambiguous. The ends were cut back, 1 base at V and 7 bases at J, with 19 bases in the middle. CDR1 is SGHVS, CDR2 FQNEAQ, per germline. This CDR3 spans 16 amino acids. The CDR3: CASSLGPQVGCGGYTF. CDR3 in DNA: TGTGCCAGCAGCTTAGGACCCCAGGTAGGATGTGGTGGCTACACCTTC.

This clone turned up a few times. The CDR3 reads CASSSPGDRGYYGYTF. Written as DNA, the CDR3 is TGTGCCAGCAGCAGCCCCGGCGACAGGGGGTACTATGGCTACACCTTC. The J gene is TRBJ1-2, the V gene TRBV5-4; 9 positions agree with TRBD1. The CDR3 has 16 amino acids. CDR1 is SGHNT and CDR2 is YYREEE in the germline V gene (reference sequence). V trimming: 4 bases; J trimming: 3 bases; junction bases outside the gene matches: 10. Full variable domain (rest looked up from reference TRBV5-4 and TRBJ1-2): ETGVTQSPTHLIKTRGQQVTLRCSSQSGHNTVSWYQQALGQGPQFIFQYYREEENGRGNFPPRFSGLQFPNYSSELNVNALELDDSALYLCASSSPGDRGYYGYTFGSGTRLTVV.

The V call is TRBV5-6, the J call TRBJ1-6; 8 positions agree with TRBD1. The length of the CDR3 is 18 residues. Germline CDR1 and CDR2: SGHDT and YYEEEE. The ends lost 1 base at V and 9 bases at J; junction bases unmatched: 15. This chain's CDR3 is CASSLWCPGTGVCSPLHF. The CDR3 nucleotides are TGTGCCAGCAGCTTGTGGTGCCCCGGGACAGGCGTTTGTTCACCCCTCCACTTT.

The count of this clone is one. The genes are TRBV19 and TRBJ1-2; D is perhaps TRBD1 (6 bases). This CDR3 has 12 amino acids. V shed 6 bases and J shed 4 bases, with 9 bases lying between them. Per the germline V gene, CDR1 is LNHDA and CDR2 is SQIVND (reference sequence). CDR3 bases: TGTGCCAGTAGAGACAGGACCTATGGCTACACCTTC. This encodes CASRDRTYGYTF.

This rearrangement joins TRBV5-1 to TRBJ2-7; weak D call: TRBD2 (5 bases). The CDR3 covers 14 residues. V lost 1 base and J 3 bases, leaving 11 bases between the germline ends. The germline V gene encodes CDR1 SGHRS and CDR2 YFSETQ. CDR3 in amino acids: CASSLSTEGYEQYF. The CDR3 coding sequence is TGCGCCAGCAGCTTGAGTACAGAGGGCTACGAGCAGTACTTC.

The V gene is TRBV12-5, the J gene TRBJ1-5, with D maybe TRBD1 (6 bases). V was trimmed by 7 bases and J by 2 bases, leaving 12 bases between them. Germline lookup yields CDR1 LGHNT and CDR2 FRNRAP. The CDR3 spans 14 residues. This chain's CDR3 is CASASQGGNQPQHF. The CDR3 nucleotides are TGTGCTAGTGCCTCACAGGGAGGCAATCAGCCCCAGCATTTT.

V gene TRBV6-5 combines with J gene TRBJ2-7; no clear D. Trimming stripped 0 bases from V and 0 bases from J, with 9 bases between. This CDR3 has 15 amino acids. Germline CDR1 is MNHEY and CDR2 is SVGAGI. The CDR3: CASSYSLHASYEQYF. CDR3 bases: TGTGCCAGCAGTTACTCGTTACACGCCTCCTACGAGCAGTACTTC.

The chain links TRBV7-2 to TRBJ2-7; TRBD1 agrees at 7 bases. Germline CDR1 reads SGHTA; CDR2 reads FQGNSA. The V segment lost 2 bases and the J segment 0 bases; nucleotides outside the gene matches: 4. This CDR3 spans 15 amino acids. CDR3 protein: CASSLLAGGSYEQYF. The CDR3 DNA reads as TGTGCCAGCAGCTTATTGGCAGGGGGCTCCTACGAGCAGTACTTC.

This chain links TRBV3-1 (or the pseudogene TRBV3-2) with TRBJ1-2; TRBD1 might be the D (6 bases). The germline V gene has CDR1 LGHDT and CDR2 YNNKEL (reference sequence). V gave up 5 bases and J gave up 2 bases, with 15 bases separating them. CDR3 size: 15 residues. The CDR3 loop is CASSARTRGNYGYTF. The CDR3 coding sequence is TGTGCCAGCAGCGCCCGAACCAGGGGAAACTATGGCTACACCTTC.

V is TRBV3-1 (or the pseudogene TRBV3-2) and J is TRBJ2-4; the match to TRBD2 covers 8 bases. V lost 4 bases, J lost 1 base, and 6 bases stayed unmatched. The CDR3 spans 16 residues. Germline loops: CDR1 LGHDT, CDR2 YNNKEL (reference sequence). The CDR3 is CASSPGGAGAKNIQYF. CDR3 DNA sequence: TGTGCCAGCAGCCCCGGGGGGGCCGGGGCCAAAAACATTCAGTACTTC.

V is TRBV10-3 and J is TRBJ2-7; weak D call: TRBD1 (6 bases). Germline V gene lookup returns CDR1 ENHRY and CDR2 SYGVKD. Trimming stripped 3 bases from V and 5 bases from J, with 11 bases between. This CDR3 has 13 residues. The CDR3 DNA is TGTGCCATCAGTGACAGGGGAAGAAACGAGCAGTACTTC. It codes for CAISDRGRNEQYF.

The V gene is TRBV3-1 (or the pseudogene TRBV3-2), the J gene TRBJ2-2; D remains unclear. This CDR3 region has 13 residues. V was pared by 0 bases and J by 4 bases, with 3 bases between. In germline, CDR1 is LGHDT, CDR2 YNNKEL (reference sequence). The DNA for the CDR3 is TGTGCCAGCAGCCAAGATCGCACCGGGGAGCTGTTTTTT. It specifies CASSQDRTGELFF.

The V gene is TRBV9, the J gene TRBJ2-1; TRBD2 matches at 10 bases. The CDR3 runs to 15 residues. Germline V lookup: CDR1 SGDLS, CDR2 YYNGEE. J lost 6 bases, V lost 4 bases, and 7 bases had no gene match. Here the CDR3 reads CASSLSGGVFNEQFF. The CDR3 nucleotides are TGTGCCAGCAGCTTGAGCGGGGGGGTCTTCAATGAGCAGTTCTTC.

This chain uses TRBV3-1 (or the pseudogene TRBV3-2) with TRBJ1-2; 10 bases line up with TRBD1. The length of the CDR3 is 15 residues. Per germline, CDR1 LGHDT and CDR2 YNNKEL (reference sequence). J was trimmed by 6 bases and V by 1 base; bases with no gene match: 5. The CDR3 bases are TGTGCCAGCAGCCAAGTAGGGACAGGGGCGAATGGCTACACCTTC. Amino acid sequence: CASSQVGTGANGYTF.